These T cell receptor beta chains were read from a single sample in a study of early T cells in non-severe SARS-CoV-2 infection. TCRdb re-analysed the 5' RACE reads in MiXCR, keeping a single row per CDR3 protein. The sample records about 130,000 distinct CDR3 sequences, about 15% being singletons. The sample taken for sequencing was whole blood. Every receptor here comes from an adult who was a healthcare worker with PCR-confirmed SARS-CoV-2 infection or an uninfected control (not recorded which). Each CDR3 is given without its conserved first and last residue.

v_call,j_call,cdr3_aa
TRBV30,TRBJ1-1,AWRVGLFEAF
TRBV12-3/TRBV12-4,TRBJ2-7,ASRGQGAGEQY
TRBV5-8,TRBJ2-5,ASRLPGQLEETQY
TRBV12-3/TRBV12-4,TRBJ1-6,ASSRTGGNSPLH
TRBV15,TRBJ1-1,ATSIGQGDTEAF
TRBV4-2,TRBJ1-5,ASSPGGHGNQPQH
TRBV9,TRBJ1-2,ASSGQRGKYYGYT
TRBV3-1,TRBJ2-2,ASSGQGHGELF
TRBV6-2/TRBV6-3,TRBJ2-2,ASSYAGPGELL
TRBV3-1,TRBJ2-7,ASSRQPTEVYEQY
TRBV6-1,TRBJ1-1,ASSEAMGSGPNTEAF
TRBV5-1,TRBJ1-2,ASSLNGGNYGYT
TRBV10-1,TRBJ2-7,ASSEGGEEQY
TRBV12-3/TRBV12-4,TRBJ1-1,ASIPGLGVITEAF
TRBV5-4,TRBJ2-2,ASSYGEGGELF
TRBV10-2,TRBJ2-3,ASSERLAGDTQY
TRBV28,TRBJ2-7,ASSFGRGEQY
TRBV5-1,TRBJ2-5,ASSLGTTQETQY
TRBV20-1,TRBJ1-4,SAPDRAPEKLF
TRBV3-1,TRBJ2-3,ASSQDSRTDTQY
TRBV4-1,TRBJ1-5,ASSQVGHAINQPQH
TRBV6-1,TRBJ1-1,ASSERRGGGTEAF
TRBV7-3,TRBJ2-2,ASSILAGGELF
TRBV19,TRBJ1-5,ASRPTAYSNQPQH
TRBV30,TRBJ2-4,AWSPDRGYRAKNIQY
TRBV5-1,TRBJ1-1,ASSATGDTEAF
TRBV10-3,TRBJ2-1,AISESGPRVQF
TRBV2,TRBJ2-1,ASTGQSSYNEQF
TRBV12-3/TRBV12-4,TRBJ2-3,ASSQTGLVTDTQY
TRBV3-1,TRBJ1-6,ASSPGDFGLH
TRBV20-1,TRBJ2-2,SARASGGEANTGELF
TRBV29-1,TRBJ1-2,SVDVDGYT
TRBV7-9,TRBJ2-7,ASKPGQGEREQY
TRBV18,TRBJ2-5,ASSPPGSFVQETQY
TRBV29-1,TRBJ2-7,SVEDNYREQY
TRBV30,TRBJ2-7,ASWGGSTYEQY
TRBV6-1,TRBJ2-7,AGGDYEQY
TRBV29-1,TRBJ2-3,SVKDNTDTQY
TRBV5-1,TRBJ2-5,ASSLSSGGQETQY
TRBV18,TRBJ1-2,ASSPNQDYGYT